Described below is a single TCR beta chain sequence and its context. Libraries were prepared by immunoSEQ multiplex PCR; TCRdb keeps only in-frame clonotypes and omits some of them. The table lists approximately 52,000 clones, 70% to 80% of them singletons, with less than 2% in the top ten. This sample was taken from a study of a mutant IDH1 vaccine in newly diagnosed glioma. Across the study: Pretreatment consisted of radiotherapy, temozolomide, or both, with most receiving both.

Regarding time point: baseline, week 1 (first vaccination visit). Treatment indicated: pre-vaccination baseline after standard-of-care therapy. Germline V lookup: CDR1 MNHNS, CDR2 SASEGT. CDR3 length: 10 amino acids. Trimming took off 10 bases at V and 13 bases at J, with 13 bases between the two ends. This sequence was found in a woman aged 40 to 50 with glioma. Sequences were derived from PBMCs, sampled from a glioma patient treated with radiotherapy, temozolomide or both. The V and J genes are TRBV6-1 and TRBJ1-4; D may be TRBD1 (6 bases). The CDR3 DNA reads as TGTGCCACGTATGCACAGGGACTGTTTTTT. Amino acid sequence: CATYAQGLFF.